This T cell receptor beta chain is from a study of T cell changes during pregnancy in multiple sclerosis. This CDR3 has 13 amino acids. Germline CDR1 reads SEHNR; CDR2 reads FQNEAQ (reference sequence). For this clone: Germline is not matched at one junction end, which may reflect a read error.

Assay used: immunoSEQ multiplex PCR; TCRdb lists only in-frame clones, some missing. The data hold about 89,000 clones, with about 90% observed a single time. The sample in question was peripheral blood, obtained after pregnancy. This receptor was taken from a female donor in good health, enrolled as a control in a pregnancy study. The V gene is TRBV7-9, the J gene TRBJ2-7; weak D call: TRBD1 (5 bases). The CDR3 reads CAGSLGWGWEQYF. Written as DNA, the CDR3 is TGTGCCGGCAGCTTAGGGTGGGGCTGGGAGCAGTACTTC. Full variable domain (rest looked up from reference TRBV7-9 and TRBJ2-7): DTGVSQNPRHKITKRGQNVTFRCDPISEHNRLYWYRQTLGQGPEFLTYFQNEAQLEKSRLLSDRFSAERPKGSFSTLEIQRTEQGDSAMYLCAGSLGWGWEQYFGPGTRLTVT.